The sequence of this T cell receptor beta chain was determined in a study of graft-versus-host responses after intestinal transplantation. The overall study: The transplants performed in recipients were multivisceral, liver-intestinal, or isolated intestinal.

About this clone: What it binds is not known.

From germline, CDR1 is MNHEY and CDR2 SMNVEV (reference sequence). The CDR3 is made up of 17 amino acids. The V gene end was trimmed by 5 bases and the J gene end by 2 bases; junction bases not matched to a gene: 9. Libraries were prepared by immunoSEQ multiplex PCR; TCRdb keeps only in-frame clonotypes and omits some of them. The table lists roughly 100,000 clones, less than 95% of them singletons, with roughly 0.069% in the top ten. The chain uses TRBV27 and TRBJ2-2; 9 bases are shared with TRBD1. This TCR was sampled from a human donor who was the organ donor for an intestinal transplant. Sequencing was performed on unstimulated CD8+ T cells sorted from spleen or lymph node cells, taken before transplant. The CDR3 sequence is CASSMDRDRVNTGELFF. As DNA, the CDR3 is TGTGCCAGCAGTATGGACCGGGACAGGGTAAACACCGGGGAGCTGTTTTTT.